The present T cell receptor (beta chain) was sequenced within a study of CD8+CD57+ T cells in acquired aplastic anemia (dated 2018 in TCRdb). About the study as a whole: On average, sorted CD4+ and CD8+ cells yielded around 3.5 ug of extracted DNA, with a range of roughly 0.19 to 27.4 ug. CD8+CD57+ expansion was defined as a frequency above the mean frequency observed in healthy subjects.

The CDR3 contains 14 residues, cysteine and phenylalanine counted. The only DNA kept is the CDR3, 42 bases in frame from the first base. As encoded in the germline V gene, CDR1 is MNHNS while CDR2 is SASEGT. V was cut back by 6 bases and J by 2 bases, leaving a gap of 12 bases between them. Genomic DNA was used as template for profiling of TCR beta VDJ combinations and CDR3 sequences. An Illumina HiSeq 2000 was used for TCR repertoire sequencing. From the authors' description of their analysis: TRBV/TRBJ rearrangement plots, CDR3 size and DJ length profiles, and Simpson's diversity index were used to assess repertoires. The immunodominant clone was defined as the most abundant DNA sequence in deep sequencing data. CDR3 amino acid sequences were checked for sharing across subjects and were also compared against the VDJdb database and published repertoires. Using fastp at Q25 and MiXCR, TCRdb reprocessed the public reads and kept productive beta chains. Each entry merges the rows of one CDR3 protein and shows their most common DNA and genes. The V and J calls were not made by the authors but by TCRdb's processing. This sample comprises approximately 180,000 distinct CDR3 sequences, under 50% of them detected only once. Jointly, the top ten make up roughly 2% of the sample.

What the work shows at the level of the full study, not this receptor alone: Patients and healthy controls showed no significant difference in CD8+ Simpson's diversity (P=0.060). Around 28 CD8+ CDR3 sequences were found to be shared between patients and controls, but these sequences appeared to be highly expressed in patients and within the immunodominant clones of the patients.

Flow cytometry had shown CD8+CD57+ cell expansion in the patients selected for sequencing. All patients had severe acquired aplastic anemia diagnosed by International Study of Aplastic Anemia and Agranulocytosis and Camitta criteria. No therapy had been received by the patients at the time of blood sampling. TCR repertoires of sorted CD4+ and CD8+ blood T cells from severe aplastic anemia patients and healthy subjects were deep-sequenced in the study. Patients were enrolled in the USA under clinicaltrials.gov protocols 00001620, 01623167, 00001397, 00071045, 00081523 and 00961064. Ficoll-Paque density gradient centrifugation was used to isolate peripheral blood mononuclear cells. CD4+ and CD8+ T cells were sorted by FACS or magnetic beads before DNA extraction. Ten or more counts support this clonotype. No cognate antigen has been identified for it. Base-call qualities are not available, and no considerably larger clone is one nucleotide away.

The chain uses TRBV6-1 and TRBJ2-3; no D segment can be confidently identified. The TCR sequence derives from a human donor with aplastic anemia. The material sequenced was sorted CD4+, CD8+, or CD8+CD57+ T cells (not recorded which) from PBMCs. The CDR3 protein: CASRGGVPTDTQYF. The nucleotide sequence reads TGTGCCAGCAGAGGTGGGGTTCCCACAGATACGCAGTATTTT.